These 9 T cell receptor beta chains were sequenced from one sample in a study of T cell responses to AZD1222 COVID-19 vaccine. Produced via immunoSEQ multiplex PCR; TCRdb's table is partial and in-frame only. There are 140,000 to 150,000 clones in the sample; roughly nine tenths occur only once, and more than 1.2% lies in the top ten. The sample was peripheral blood, taken on day 0 of AZD1222 vaccination. These receptors all stem from an adult in good health.

V is TRBV6-5 and J is TRBJ2-7, with 9 bases identical to TRBD1. Germline CDR1 MNHEY, CDR2 SVGAGI. Losses at the gene ends were 7 bases for V and 3 bases for J; bases not matched to a gene: 7. The CDR3 is made up of 14 amino acids. CDR3: CASISGTGLYEQYF. The CDR3 nucleotides are TGTGCCAGCATTTCCGGGACAGGGCTCTACGAGCAGTACTTC.

V is TRBV10-3 and J is TRBJ2-7; 10 positions agree with TRBD1. Germline CDR1 reads ENHRY; CDR2 reads SYGVKD. The ends lost 6 bases at V and 6 bases at J; junction bases unmatched: 5. This CDR3 comprises 13 residues. The CDR3 is CAISPGQGSEQYF. CDR3 nucleotides: TGTGCCATCAGCCCGGGACAGGGGTCCGAGCAGTACTTC.

The V and J genes are TRBV6-2 or TRBV6-3 and TRBJ1-3, with D perhaps TRBD1 (6 bases). CDR1 is MNHEY and CDR2 is SVGEGT in the germline V gene. This CDR3 has 15 residues. Between the trimmed V and J ends, which lost 5 bases and 3 bases, there was a span of 14 bases. The CDR3 DNA sequence: TGTGCCAGCAGTCTGAATGGACAGAGTGGAAACACCATATATTTT. As protein: CASSLNGQSGNTIYF.

The rearrangement uses TRBV7-3 and TRBJ2-1; tentative D call: TRBD1 (6 bases). The CDR3 sequence is 15 residues long. Germline CDR1 is SGHTA and CDR2 is FQGTGA. The V end lost 3 bases, the J end lost 7 bases, and 16 bases lay between the germline ends. CDR3 loop: CASSFGATGTNEQFF. CDR3 sequence (DNA): TGTGCCAGCAGCTTTGGGGCGACAGGTACGAATGAGCAGTTCTTC. Complete variable domain (other parts from reference TRBV7-3 and TRBJ2-1): GAGVSQTPSNKVTEKGKYVELRCDPISGHTALYWYRQSLGQGPEFLIYFQGTGAADDSGLPNDRFFAVRPEGSVSTLKIQRTERGDSAVYLCASSFGATGTNEQFFGPGTRLTVL.

The genes are TRBV10-1 and TRBJ2-7, with D uncertain. V shed 5 bases and J shed 2 bases, with 13 bases lying between them. The germline gives CDR1 WNHNN, CDR2 SYGVQD (reference sequence). This CDR3 is built from 14 residues. The CDR3 loop reads CASSSGSPAYEQYF. The CDR3 bases are TGCGCCAGCAGTTCGGGCAGTCCAGCCTACGAGCAGTACTTC.

Only a few counts were recorded for this clone. CDR3 sequence (DNA): TGTGCCAGCAGCCAAGATACAGAACCCCTCTACGAGCAGTACTTC. Translating gives CASSQDTEPLYEQYF. The rearrangement joins TRBV4-2 to TRBJ2-7; D gene unclear. The germline CDR1 and CDR2 sequences are LGHNA and YNFKEQ. The CDR3 runs 15 residues. Between the trimmed V and J ends, which lost 0 bases and 3 bases, there was a span of 12 bases.

This rearrangement joins TRBV4-3 to TRBJ2-1; TRBD2 matches 8 bases. The germline CDR1 and CDR2 sequences are LGHNA and YSLEER. Trimming took 2 bases from V and 9 from J; bases not matched to a gene: 6. CDR3 length equals 14 residues. For the CDR3, the DNA is TGCGCCAGCAGCCAAATAGCGGGAATCTCTGAGCAGTTCTTC. This translates into CASSQIAGISEQFF.

This chain connects TRBV19 to TRBJ1-2, with D possibly being TRBD1 (6 bases). CDR1 LNHDA and CDR2 SQIVND come from the germline V gene (reference sequence). CDR3 length: 11 residues. V lost 10 bases, J lost 7 bases, and 13 bases lay in between. CDR3 nucleotides: TGTGCCACTTCACAGGGACTTGGCTACACCTTC. This translates into CATSQGLGYTF.

The chain recombines TRBV24-1 with TRBJ1-2; tentatively, D is TRBD1 (5 bases). The length of the CDR3 is 16 residues. Germline V gene sequence: CDR1 KGHDR, CDR2 SFDVKD. V gave up 3 bases and J gave up 4 bases, with 17 bases separating them. CDR3 bases: TGTGCCACCAGTGATGCCGTATGGGGACTTGGCTATGGCTACACCTTC. This codes for CATSDAVWGLGYGYTF.